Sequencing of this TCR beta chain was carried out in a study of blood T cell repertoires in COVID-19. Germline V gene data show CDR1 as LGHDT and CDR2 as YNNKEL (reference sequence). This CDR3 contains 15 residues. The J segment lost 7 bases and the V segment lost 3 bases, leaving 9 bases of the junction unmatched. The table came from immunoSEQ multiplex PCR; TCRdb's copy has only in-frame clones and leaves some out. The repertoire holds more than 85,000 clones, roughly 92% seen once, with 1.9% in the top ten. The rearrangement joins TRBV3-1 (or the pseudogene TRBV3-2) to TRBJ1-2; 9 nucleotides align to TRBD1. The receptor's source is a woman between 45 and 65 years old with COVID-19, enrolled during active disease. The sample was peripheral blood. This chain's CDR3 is CASSQRVPGQGGYTF. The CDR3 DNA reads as TGTGCCAGCAGCCAGAGGGTCCCGGGACAGGGTGGCTACACCTTC.